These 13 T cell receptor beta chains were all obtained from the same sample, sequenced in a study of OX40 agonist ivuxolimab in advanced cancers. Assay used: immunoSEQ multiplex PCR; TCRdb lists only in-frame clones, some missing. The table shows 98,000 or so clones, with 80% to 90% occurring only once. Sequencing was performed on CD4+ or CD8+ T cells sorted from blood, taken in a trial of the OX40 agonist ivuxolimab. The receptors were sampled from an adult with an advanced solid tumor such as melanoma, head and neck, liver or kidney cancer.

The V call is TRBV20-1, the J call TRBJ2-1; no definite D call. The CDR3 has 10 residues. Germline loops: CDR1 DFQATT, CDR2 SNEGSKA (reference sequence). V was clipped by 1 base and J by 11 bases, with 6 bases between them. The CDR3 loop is CSARGIQQFF. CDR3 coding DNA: TGCAGTGCTAGAGGCATTCAGCAGTTCTTC.

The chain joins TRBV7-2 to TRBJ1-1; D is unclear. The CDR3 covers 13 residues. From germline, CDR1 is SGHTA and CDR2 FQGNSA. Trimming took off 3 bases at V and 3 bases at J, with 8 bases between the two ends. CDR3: CASSLGWDTEAFF. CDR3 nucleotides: TGTGCCAGCAGCTTGGGATGGGACACTGAAGCTTTCTTT.

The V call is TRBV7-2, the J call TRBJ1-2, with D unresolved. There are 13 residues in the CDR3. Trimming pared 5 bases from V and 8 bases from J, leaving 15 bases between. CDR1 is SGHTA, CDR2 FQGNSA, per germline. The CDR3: CASSEEWFSGYTF. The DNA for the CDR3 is TGTGCCAGCAGCGAAGAATGGTTCTCCGGCTACACCTTC. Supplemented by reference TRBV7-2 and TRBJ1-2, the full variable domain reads GAGVSQSPSNKVTEKGKDVELRCDPISGHTALYWYRQSLGQGLEFLIYFQGNSAPDKSGLPSDRFSAERTGGSVSTLTIQRTQQEDSAVYLCASSEEWFSGYTFGSGTRLTVV.

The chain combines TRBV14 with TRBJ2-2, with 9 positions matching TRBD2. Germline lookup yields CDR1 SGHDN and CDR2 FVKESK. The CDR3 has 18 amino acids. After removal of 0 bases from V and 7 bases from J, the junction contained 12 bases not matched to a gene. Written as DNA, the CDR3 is TGTGCCAGCAGCCAAGATCCACGGCGGGAGGGCCGAGACGGGGAGCTGTTTTTT. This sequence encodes CASSQDPRREGRDGELFF.

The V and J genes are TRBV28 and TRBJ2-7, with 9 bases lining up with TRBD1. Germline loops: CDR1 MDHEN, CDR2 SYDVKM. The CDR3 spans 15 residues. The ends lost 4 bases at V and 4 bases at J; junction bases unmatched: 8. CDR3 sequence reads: CASSSHRGHMYEQYF. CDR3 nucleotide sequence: TGTGCCAGCAGTTCCCACAGGGGGCATATGTACGAGCAGTACTTC.

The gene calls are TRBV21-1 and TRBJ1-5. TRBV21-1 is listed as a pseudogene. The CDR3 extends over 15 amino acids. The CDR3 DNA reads TGTGCCAGCAGCAAAGCGGAGGCCGGTGAGGAGCCCCAGCATTTT. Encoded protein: CASSKAEAGEEPQHF.

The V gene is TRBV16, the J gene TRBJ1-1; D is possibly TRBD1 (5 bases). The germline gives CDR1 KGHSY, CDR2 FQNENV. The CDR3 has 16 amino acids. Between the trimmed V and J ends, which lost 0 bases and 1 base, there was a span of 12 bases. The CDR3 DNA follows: TGTGCCAGCAGCCAATCGTGGGGGGGACCGAACACTGAAGCTTTCTTT. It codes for CASSQSWGGPNTEAFF. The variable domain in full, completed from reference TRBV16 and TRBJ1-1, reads GEEVAQTPKHLVRGEGQKAKLYCAPIKGHSYVFWYQQVLKNEFKFLISFQNENVFDETGMPKERFSAKCLPNSPCSLEIQATKLEDSAVYFCASSQSWGGPNTEAFFGQGTRLTVV.

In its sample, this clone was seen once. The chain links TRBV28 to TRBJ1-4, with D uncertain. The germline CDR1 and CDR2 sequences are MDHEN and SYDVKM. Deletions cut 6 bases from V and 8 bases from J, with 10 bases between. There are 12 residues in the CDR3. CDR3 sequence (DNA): TGTGCCAGCAGCCTGGAGAGAGAAAAACTGTTTTTT. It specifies CASSLEREKLFF.

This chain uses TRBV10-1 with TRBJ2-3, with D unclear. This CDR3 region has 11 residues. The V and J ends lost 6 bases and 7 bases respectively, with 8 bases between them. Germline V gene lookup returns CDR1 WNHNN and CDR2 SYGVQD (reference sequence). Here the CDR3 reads CASRTRHTQYF. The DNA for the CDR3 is TGCGCCAGCAGAACCCGCCATACGCAGTATTTT.

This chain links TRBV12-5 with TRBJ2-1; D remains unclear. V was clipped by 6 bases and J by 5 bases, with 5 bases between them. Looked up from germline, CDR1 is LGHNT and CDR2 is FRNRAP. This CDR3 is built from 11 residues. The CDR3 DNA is TGTGCTAGTGGGATCAACAATGAGCAGTTCTTC. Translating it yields CASGINNEQFF. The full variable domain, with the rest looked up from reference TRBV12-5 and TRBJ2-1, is DARVTQTPRHKVTEMGQEVTMRCQPILGHNTVFWYRQTMMQGLELLAYFRNRAPLDDSGMPKDRFSAEMPDATLATLKIQPSEPRDSAVYFCASGINNEQFFGPGTRLTVL.

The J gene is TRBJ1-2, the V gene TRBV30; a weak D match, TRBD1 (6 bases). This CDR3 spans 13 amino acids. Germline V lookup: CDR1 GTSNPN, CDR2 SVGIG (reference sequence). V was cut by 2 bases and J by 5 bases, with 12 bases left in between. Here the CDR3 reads CAWSPNGQYGYTF. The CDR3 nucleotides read TGTGCCTGGAGTCCAAACGGACAGTATGGCTACACCTTC.

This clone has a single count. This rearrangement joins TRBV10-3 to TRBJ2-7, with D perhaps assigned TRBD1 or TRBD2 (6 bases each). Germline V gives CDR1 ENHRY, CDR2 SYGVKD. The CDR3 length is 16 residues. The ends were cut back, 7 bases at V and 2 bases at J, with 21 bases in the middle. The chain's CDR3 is CAIKDASSRGAYEQYV. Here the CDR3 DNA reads TGTGCCATCAAGGATGCGTCCTCTAGGGGGGCCTACGAGCAGTACGTC.

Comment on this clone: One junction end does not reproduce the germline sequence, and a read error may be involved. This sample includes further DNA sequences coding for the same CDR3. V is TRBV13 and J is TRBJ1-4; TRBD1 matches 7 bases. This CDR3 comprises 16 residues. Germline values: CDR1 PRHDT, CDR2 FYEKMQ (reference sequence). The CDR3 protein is CASSLAWDRNNEKLFF. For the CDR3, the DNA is TGTGCCAGTAGCTTAGCTTGGGACAGAAATAATGAAAAACTGTTTTTT.